Sequencing of this T cell receptor beta chain was carried out in a study of early T cells in non-severe SARS-CoV-2 infection. Study conclusions and caveats: VDJdb matches were skewed toward anti-spike CD8 T cell responses.

This clonotype was seen a handful of times. The antigen remains unidentified. Trimming at V came to 5 bases and at J to 3 bases, leaving 6 bases not matched to a gene. Per the germline V gene, CDR1 is MNHEY and CDR2 is SVGAGI. CDR3 size: 15 residues. Individual cDNA molecules received unique molecular identifiers. TCRdb itself ran the 5' RACE reads through MiXCR, one entry per CDR3 protein. The table includes 60,000 to 85,000 distinct CDR3 sequences, about 14% detected once. The TCR sequence derives from an adult who was a healthcare worker with PCR-confirmed SARS-CoV-2 infection or an uninfected control (not recorded which). The chain couples TRBV6-5 to TRBJ1-3; TRBD1 agrees at 8 bases. The specimen was whole blood. The CDR3 spells CASSMTGVDGNTIYF. The CDR3, as DNA: TGTGCCAGCAGTATGACAGGGGTCGATGGAAACACCATATATTTT.